This T cell receptor (beta chain) was recovered during a study of molecular identifiers for immune sequencing clone quantification. At the level of the study: Five aliquots were made in replicates from the RNA of roughly 20,000 or 100,000 naive CD8 cells, and four were sequenced.

This clonotype was seen ten or more times. Libraries of naive CD8 T cells were made from approximately 22,000 to 940,000 sorted cells. They used 10%, 30% or 50% RNA. Naive CD8 T cells were picked out by sorting for CD8+CD4-CCR7+CD45RA+. The CDR3 has 14 residues. The germline V and J ends were trimmed by 3 bases and 2 bases, with 9 bases remaining between them. Germline CDR1 reads MDHEN; CDR2 reads SYDVKM. TCRdb independently ran MiXCR on the PCR reads; one entry per CDR3 protein. The sample lists about 640,000 distinct CDR3 sequences; 15% to 20% were seen once. This TCR was recovered from a human donor in good health. Some libraries in this study had Jurkat cell RNA spiked in. The V call is TRBV28, the J call TRBJ2-3; TRBD1 is a possible D gene (5 bases). What was sequenced was naive CD8+ T cells from blood, with Jurkat cell RNA spiked in. The subset: FACS-sorted CD8+CD4-CCR7+CD45RA+ naive T cells. The CDR3 loop reads CASSFDSATDTQYF. CDR3 DNA: TGTGCCAGCAGTTTTGACAGTGCCACAGATACGCAGTATTTT.